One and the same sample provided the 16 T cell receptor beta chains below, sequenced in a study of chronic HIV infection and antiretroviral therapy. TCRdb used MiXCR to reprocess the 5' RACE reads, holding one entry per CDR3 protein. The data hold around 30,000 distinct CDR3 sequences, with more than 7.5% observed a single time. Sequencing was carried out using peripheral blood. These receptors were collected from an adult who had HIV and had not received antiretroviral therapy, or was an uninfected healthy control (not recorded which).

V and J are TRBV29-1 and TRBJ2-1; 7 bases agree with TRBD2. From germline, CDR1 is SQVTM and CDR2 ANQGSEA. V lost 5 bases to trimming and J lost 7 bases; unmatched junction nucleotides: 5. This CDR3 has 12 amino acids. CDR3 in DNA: TGCAGCGTTCCAATGGGGGGGAATGAGCAGTTCTTC. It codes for CSVPMGGNEQFF.

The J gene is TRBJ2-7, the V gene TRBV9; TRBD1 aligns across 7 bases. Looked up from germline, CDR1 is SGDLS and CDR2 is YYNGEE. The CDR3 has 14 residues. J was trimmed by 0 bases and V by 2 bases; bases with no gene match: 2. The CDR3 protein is CASSVRDSSYEQYF. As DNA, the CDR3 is TGTGCCAGCAGCGTCCGGGACAGCTCCTACGAGCAGTACTTC. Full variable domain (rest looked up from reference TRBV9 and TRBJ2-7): DSGVTQTPKHLITATGQRVTLRCSPRSGDLSVYWYQQSLDQGLQFLIQYYNGEERAKGNILERFSAQQFPDLHSELNLSSLELGDSALYFCASSVRDSSYEQYFGPGTRLTVT.

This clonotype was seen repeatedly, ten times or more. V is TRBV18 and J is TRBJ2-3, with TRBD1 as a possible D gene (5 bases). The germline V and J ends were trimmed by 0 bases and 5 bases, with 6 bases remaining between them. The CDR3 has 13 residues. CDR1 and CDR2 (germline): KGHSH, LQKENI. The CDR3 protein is CASSPPQGDTQYF. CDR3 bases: TGTGCCAGCTCACCACCGCAGGGAGATACGCAGTATTTT.

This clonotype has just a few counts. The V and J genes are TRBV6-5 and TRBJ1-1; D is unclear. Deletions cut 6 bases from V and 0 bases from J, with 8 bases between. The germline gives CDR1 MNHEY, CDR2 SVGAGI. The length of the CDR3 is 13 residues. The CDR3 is CASSRTLNTEAFF. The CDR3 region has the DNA TGTGCCAGCAGCCGTACTCTGAACACTGAAGCTTTCTTT.

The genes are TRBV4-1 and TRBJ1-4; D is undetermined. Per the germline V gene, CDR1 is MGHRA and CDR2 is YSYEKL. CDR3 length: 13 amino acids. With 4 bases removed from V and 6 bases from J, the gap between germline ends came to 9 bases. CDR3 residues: CASSLTWDEKLFF. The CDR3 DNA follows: TGCGCCAGCAGCCTAACTTGGGATGAAAAACTGTTTTTT.

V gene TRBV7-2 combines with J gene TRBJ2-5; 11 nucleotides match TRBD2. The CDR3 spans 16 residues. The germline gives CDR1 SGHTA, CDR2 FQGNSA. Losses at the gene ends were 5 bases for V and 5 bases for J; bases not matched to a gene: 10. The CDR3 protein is CASSPGLAEWGETQYF. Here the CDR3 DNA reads TGTGCCAGCAGCCCGGGACTAGCGGAATGGGGTGAGACCCAGTACTTC. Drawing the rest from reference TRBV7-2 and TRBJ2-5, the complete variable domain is GAGVSQSPSNKVTEKGKDVELRCDPISGHTALYWYRQSLGQGLEFLIYFQGNSAPDKSGLPSDRFSAERTGGSVSTLTIQRTQQEDSAVYLCASSPGLAEWGETQYFGPGTRLLVL.

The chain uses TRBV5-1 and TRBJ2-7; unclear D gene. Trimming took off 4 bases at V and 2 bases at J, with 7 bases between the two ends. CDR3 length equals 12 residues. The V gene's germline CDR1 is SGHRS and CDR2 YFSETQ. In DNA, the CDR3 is TGCGCCAGCAGCCTGACAACCTACGAGCAGTACTTC. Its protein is CASSLTTYEQYF.

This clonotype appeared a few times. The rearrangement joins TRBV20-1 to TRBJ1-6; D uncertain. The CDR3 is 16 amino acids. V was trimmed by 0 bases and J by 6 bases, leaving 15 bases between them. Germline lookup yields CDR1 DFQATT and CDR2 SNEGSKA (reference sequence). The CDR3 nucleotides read TGCAGTGCTAGAGATCCGTCGGAGGGATTTAATTCACCCCTCCACTTT. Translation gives CSARDPSEGFNSPLHF.

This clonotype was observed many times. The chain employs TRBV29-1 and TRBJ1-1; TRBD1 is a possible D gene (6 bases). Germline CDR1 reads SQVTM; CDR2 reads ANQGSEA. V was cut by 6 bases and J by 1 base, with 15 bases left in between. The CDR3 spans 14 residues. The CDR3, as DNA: TGCAGCGTCTTAACCCTGACAGGGAACACTGAAGCTTTCTTT. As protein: CSVLTLTGNTEAFF.

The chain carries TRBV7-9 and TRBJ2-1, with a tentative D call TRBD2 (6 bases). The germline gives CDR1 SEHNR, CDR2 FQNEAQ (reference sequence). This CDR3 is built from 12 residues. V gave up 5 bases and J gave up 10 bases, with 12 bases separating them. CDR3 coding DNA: TGTGCCAGCAGCGGTTTACTAGCCGAGCAGTTCTTC. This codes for CASSGLLAEQFF.

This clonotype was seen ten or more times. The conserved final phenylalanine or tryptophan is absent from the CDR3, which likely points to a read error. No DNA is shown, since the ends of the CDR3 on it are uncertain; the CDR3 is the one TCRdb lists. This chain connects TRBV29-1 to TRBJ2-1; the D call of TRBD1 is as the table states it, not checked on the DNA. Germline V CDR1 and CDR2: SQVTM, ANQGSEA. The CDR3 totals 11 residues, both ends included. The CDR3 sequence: CSVLGTGRAWV.

The DNA of the CDR3 is TGCGCCAGCAGCTTGTCCAATGAGCAGTTCTTC. Translating gives CASSLSNEQFF. V usage is TRBV5-1 and J usage is TRBJ2-1; D is ambiguous. CDR3 length: 11 amino acids. V shed 1 base and J shed 6 bases, with 2 bases lying between them. Germline V gene sequence: CDR1 SGHRS, CDR2 YFSETQ.

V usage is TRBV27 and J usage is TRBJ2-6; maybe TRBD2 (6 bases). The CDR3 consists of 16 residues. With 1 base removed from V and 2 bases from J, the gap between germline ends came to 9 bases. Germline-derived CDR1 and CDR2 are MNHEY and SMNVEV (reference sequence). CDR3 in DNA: TGTGCCAGCAGTTTATACGGGGGAACTGGGGCCAACGTCCTGACTTTC. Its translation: CASSLYGGTGANVLTF. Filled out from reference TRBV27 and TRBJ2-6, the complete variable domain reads EAQVTQNPRYLITVTGKKLTVTCSQNMNHEYMSWYRQDPGLGLRQIYYSMNVEVTDKGDVPEGYKVSRKEKRNFPLILESPSPNQTSLYFCASSLYGGTGANVLTFGAGSRLTVL.

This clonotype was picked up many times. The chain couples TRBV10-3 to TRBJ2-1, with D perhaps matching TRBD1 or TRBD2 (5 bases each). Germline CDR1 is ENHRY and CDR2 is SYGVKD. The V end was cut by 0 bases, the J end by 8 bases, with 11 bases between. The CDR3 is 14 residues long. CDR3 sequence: CAISESSRGDEQFF. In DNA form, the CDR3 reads TGTGCCATCAGTGAGTCGAGTAGGGGAGATGAGCAGTTCTTC.

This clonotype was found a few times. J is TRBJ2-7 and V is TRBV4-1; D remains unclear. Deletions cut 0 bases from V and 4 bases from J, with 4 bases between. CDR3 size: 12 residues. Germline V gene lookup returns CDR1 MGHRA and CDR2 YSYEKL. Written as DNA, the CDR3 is TGCGCCAGCAGCCAAGACGGTTACGAGCAGTACTTC. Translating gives CASSQDGYEQYF.

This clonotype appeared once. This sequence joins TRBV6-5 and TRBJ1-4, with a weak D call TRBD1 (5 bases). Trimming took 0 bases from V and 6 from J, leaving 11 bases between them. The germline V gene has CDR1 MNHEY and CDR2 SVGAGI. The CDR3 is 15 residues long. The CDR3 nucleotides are TGTGCCAGCAGTTACTCGAGAGGGGTCGATGAAAAACTGTTTTTT. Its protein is CASSYSRGVDEKLFF.